This T cell receptor beta chain comes out of a study of CD8 T cells in ankylosing spondylitis. V dropped 3 bases and J dropped 5 bases, with 13 bases sitting between them. There are 14 residues in the CDR3. TCRdb used MiXCR to reprocess the 5' RACE reads, holding one entry per CDR3 protein. Of over 150,000 distinct CDR3 sequences in the sample, 10% to 15% were seen once. The sample comprised blood, either unsorted or a sorted T cell fraction (not recorded which). The sequence derives from a male donor with ankylosing spondylitis or in good health (not recorded which). V gene TRBV12-3 or TRBV12-4 combines with J gene TRBJ1-1; D uncertain. The CDR3, as DNA: TGTGCCAGCAGTTTTGGTGGGGTGGGGACTGAAGCTTTCTTT. This codes for CASSFGGVGTEAFF.